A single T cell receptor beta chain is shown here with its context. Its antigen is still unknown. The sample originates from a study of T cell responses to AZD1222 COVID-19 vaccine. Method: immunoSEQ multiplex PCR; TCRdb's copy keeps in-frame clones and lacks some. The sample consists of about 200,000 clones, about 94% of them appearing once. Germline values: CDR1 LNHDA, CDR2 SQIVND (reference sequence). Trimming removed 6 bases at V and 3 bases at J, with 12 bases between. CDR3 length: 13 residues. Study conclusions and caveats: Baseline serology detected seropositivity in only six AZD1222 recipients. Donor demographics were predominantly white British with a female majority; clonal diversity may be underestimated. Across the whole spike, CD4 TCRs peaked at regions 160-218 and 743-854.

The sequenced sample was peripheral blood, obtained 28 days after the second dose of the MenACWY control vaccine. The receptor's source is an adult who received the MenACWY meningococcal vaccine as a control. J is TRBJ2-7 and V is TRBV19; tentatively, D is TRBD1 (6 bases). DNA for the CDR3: TGTGCCAGTAGCAGACAGGTTAGCTACGAGCAGTACTTC. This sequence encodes CASSRQVSYEQYF.